These T cell receptor beta chains were read from a single sample in a study of blood T cell repertoires in COVID-19. The table came from immunoSEQ multiplex PCR; TCRdb's copy has only in-frame clones and leaves some out. The data contain some 100,000 clones, 85% to 95% of them singletons. The source material was peripheral blood. All receptors derive from a woman aged 55 to 70 with active COVID-19. Both conserved end residues are part of each CDR3. D genes are given only for firm matches. Only some rows state a clone size, as once, few, many or a class for expanded clones.

abundance	v_gene	len	j_gene	d_gene	CDR3nt	CDR3aa
-	TRBV28	16	TRBJ2-2	TRBD2	TGTGCCAGCAGTTTATGGGGAGGGGAAGCCACCGGGGAGCTGTTTTTT	CASSLWGGEATGELFF
-	TRBV9	15	TRBJ1-1	TRBD1	TGTGCCAGCAGCCCCCGCCAGACAGGGGGCACTGAAGCTTTCTTT	CASSPRQTGGTEAFF
-	TRBV10-3	14	TRBJ2-5	TRBD1	TGTGCCATCAGTGACGCGGGACAGGGAGAGACCCAGTACTTC	CAISDAGQGETQYF
-	TRBV7-2	13	TRBJ2-7	-	TGTGCCAGCAGCTTAAGGCAGGATTACGAGCAGTACTTC	CASSLRQDYEQYF
-	TRBV9	14	TRBJ2-5	TRBD2	TGTGCCAGCAGCAGCGGACTAGCGGGTGAGACCCAGTACTTC	CASSSGLAGETQYF
once	TRBV11-2	16	TRBJ2-3	TRBD2	TGTGCCAGCAGCCCAACACGGGGCGGGGGGACAGATACGCAGTATTTT	CASSPTRGGGTDTQYF
-	TRBV21-1	16	TRBJ1-4	-	TGTGCCAGCAGCAAAAAGCAGGGGGTTCAGGATGAAAAACTGTTTTTT	CASSKKQGVQDEKLFF
-	TRBV28	14	TRBJ1-2	TRBD1	TGTGCCAGCAGTTCCGGACAGGGGGTTGGTGGCTACACCTTC	CASSSGQGVGGYTF
-	TRBV5-1	13	TRBJ1-2	TRBD1	TGCGCCAGCAGCTTGGAGGGGGCTGATGGCTACACCTTC	CASSLEGADGYTF
once	TRBV6-2/TRBV6-3	16	TRBJ2-1	-	TGTGCCAGCAGTTACTCGGACACCTCACAGTCGAATGAGCAGTTCTTC	CASSYSDTSQSNEQFF
-	TRBV9	15	TRBJ2-5	-	TGTGCCAGCAGCGTTCGACAGAGCACACAAGAGACCCAGTACTTC	CASSVRQSTQETQYF
-	TRBV6-5	14	TRBJ2-7	-	TGTGCCAGCAGTCGGGCTCTAGGAGGCTACGAGCAGTACTTC	CASSRALGGYEQYF
-	TRBV27	15	TRBJ1-1	-	TGTGCCAGCAGTTTTTTGGGGGCGGTTAACACTGAAGCTTTCTTT	CASSFLGAVNTEAFF
-	TRBV10-2	13	TRBJ1-1	-	TGCGCCAGCAGCGGGGATAAAGGAGGTGAAGCTTTCTTT	CASSGDKGGEAFF
-	TRBV9	16	TRBJ2-3	TRBD2	TGTGCCAGCAGCCCCCTCGGGACTAGCGGCACAGATACGCAGTATTTT	CASSPLGTSGTDTQYF
-	TRBV21-1	16	TRBJ1-4	-	TGTGCCAGCAGCAACCATCCGGGGGTTGGTAATGAAAAACTGTTTTTT	CASSNHPGVGNEKLFF